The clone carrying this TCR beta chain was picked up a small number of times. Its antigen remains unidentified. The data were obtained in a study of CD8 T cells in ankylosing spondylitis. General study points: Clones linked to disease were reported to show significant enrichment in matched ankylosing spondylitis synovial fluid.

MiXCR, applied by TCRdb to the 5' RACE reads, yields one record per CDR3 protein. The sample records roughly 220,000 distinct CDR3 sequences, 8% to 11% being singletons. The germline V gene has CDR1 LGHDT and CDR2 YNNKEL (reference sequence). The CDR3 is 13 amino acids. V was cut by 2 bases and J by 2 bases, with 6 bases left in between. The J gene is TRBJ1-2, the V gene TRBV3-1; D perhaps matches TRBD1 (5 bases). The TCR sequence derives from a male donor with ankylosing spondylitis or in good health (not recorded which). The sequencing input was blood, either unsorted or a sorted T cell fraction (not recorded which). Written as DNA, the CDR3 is TGTGCCAGCAGCCAACCAGGGAACTATGGCTACACCTTC. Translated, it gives CASSQPGNYGYTF.